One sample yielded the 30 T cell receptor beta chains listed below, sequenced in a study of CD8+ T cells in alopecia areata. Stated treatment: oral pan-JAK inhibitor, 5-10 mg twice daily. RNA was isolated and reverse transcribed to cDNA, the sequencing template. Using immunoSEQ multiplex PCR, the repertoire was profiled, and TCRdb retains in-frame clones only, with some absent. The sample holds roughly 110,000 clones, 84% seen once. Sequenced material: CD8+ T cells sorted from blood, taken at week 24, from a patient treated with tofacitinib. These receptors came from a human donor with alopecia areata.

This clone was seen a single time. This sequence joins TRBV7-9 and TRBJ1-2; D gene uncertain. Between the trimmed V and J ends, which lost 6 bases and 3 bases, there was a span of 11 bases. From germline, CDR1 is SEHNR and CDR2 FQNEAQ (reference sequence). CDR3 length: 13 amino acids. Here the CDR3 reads CASSRALDYGYTF. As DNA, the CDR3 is TGTGCCAGCAGTCGGGCGTTAGACTATGGCTACACCTTC.

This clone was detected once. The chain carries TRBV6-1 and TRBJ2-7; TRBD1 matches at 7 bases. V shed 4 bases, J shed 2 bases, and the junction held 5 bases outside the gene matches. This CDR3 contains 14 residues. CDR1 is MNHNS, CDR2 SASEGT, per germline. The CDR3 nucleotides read TGTGCCAGCAGTGCACGGGACAGCACCTACGAGCAGTACTTC. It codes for CASSARDSTYEQYF.

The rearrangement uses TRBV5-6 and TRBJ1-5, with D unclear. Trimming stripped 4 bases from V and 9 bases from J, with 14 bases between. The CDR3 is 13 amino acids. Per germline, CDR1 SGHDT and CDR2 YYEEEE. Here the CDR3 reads CASSPRSTGPQHF. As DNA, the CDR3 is TGTGCCAGCAGCCCCCGGTCCACCGGGCCCCAGCATTTT.

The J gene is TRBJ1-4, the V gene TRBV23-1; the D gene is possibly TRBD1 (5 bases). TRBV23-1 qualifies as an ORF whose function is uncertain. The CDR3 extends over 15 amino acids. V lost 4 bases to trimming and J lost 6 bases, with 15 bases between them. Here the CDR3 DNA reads TGCGCCAGCAGTCCCACAGGAGGGCGGTATGAAAAACTGTTTTTT. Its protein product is CASSPTGGRYEKLFF.

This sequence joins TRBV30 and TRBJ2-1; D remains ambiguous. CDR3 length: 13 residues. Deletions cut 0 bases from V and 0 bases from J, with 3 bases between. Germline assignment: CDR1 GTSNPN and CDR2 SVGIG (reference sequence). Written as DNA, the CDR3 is TGTGCCTGGAGTGTTAACTCCTACAATGAGCAGTTCTTC. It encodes CAWSVNSYNEQFF.

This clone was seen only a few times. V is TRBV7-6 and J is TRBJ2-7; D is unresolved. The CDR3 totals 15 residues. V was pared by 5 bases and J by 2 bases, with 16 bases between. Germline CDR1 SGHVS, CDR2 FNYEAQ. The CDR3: CASSPNPGPTYEQYF. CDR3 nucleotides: TGTGCCAGCAGCCCAAACCCTGGTCCTACCTACGAGCAGTACTTC.

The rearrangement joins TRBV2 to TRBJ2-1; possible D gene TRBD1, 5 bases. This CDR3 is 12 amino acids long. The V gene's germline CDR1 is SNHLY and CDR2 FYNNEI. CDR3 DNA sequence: TGTGCTCGTCGCCCAGGGTTCAATGAGCAGTTCTTC. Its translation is CARRPGFNEQFF.

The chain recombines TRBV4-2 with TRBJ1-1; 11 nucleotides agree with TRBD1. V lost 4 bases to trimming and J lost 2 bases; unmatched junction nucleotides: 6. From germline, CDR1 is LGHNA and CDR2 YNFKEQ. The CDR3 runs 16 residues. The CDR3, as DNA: TGTGCCAGCAGCCGCCGGACAGGGGGCAGAAACACTGAAGCTTTCTTT. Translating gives CASSRRTGGRNTEAFF.

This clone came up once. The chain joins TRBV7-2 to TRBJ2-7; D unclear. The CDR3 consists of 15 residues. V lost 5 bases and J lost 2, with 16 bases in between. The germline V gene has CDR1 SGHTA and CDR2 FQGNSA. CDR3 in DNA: TGTGCCAGCAGCCACGTGGGCGGACCCGCCTACGAGCAGTACTTC. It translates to CASSHVGGPAYEQYF.

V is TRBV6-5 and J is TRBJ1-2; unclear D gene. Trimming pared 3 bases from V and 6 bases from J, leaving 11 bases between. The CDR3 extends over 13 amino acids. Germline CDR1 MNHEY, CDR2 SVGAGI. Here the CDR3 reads CASSYRSLDGYTF. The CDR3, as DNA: TGTGCCAGCAGTTATAGGAGCCTAGATGGCTACACCTTC.

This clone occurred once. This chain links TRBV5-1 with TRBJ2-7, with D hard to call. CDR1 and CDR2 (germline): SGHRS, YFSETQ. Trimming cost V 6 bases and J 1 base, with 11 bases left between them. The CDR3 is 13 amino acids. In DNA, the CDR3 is TGCGCCAGCAAAGATGATTTTTCCTACGAGCAGTACTTC. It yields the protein CASKDDFSYEQYF.

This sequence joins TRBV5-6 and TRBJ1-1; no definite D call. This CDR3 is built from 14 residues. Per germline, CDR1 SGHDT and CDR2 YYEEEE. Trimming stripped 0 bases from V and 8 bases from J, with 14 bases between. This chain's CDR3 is CASSLAYGFREAFF. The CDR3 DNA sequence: TGTGCCAGCAGCTTGGCCTACGGGTTCCGAGAAGCTTTCTTT.

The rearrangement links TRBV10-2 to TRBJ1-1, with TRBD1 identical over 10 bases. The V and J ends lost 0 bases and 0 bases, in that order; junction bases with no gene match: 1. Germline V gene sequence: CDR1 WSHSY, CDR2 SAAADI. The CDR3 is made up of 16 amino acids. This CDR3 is CASSESGTGVNTEAFF. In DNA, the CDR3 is TGCGCCAGCAGTGAGTCTGGGACAGGGGTGAACACTGAAGCTTTCTTT.

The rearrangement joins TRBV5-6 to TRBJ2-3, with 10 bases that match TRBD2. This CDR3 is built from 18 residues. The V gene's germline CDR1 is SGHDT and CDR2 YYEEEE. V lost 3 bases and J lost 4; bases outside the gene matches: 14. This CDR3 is CASSSLGGASGGPDTQYF. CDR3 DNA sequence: TGTGCCAGCAGCTCCCTCGGAGGGGCTAGCGGGGGACCAGATACGCAGTATTTT.

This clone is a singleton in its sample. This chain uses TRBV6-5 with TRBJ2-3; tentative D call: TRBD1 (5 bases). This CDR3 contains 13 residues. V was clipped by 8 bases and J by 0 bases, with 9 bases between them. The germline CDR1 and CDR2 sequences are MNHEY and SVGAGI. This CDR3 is CASWQGSTDTQYF. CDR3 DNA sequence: TGTGCCAGCTGGCAGGGAAGCACAGATACGCAGTATTTT.

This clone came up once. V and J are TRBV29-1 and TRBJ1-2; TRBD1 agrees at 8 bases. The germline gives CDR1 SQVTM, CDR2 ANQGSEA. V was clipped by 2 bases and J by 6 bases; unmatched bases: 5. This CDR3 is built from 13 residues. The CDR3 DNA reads TGCAGCGTTGAACCCGGGACAGGAAATGGCTACACCTTC. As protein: CSVEPGTGNGYTF.

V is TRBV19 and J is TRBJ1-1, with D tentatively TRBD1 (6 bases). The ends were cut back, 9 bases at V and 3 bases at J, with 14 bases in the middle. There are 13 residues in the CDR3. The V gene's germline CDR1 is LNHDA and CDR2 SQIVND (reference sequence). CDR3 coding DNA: TGTGCCAGCCAAACAGGGAGGTACACTGAAGCTTTCTTT. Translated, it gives CASQTGRYTEAFF.

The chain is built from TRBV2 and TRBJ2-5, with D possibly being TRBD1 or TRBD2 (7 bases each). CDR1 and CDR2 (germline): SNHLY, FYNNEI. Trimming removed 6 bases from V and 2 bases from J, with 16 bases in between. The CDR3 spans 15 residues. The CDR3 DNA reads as TGTGCCAGCAGAAGGGGGCTAGCGGCACAAGAGACCCAGTACTTC. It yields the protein CASRRGLAAQETQYF. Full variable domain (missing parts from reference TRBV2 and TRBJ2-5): EPEVTQTPSHQVTQMGQEVILRCVPISNHLYFYWYRQILGQKVEFLVSFYNNEISEKSEIFDDQFSVERPDGSNFTLKIRSTKLEDSAMYFCASRRGLAAQETQYFGPGTRLLVL.

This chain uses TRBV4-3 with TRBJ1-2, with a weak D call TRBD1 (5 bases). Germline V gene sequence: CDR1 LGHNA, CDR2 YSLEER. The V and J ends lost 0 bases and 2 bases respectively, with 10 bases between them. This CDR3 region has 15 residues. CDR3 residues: CASSQDFGTNYGYTF. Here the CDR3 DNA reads TGCGCCAGCAGCCAAGATTTCGGGACCAACTATGGCTACACCTTC.

The CDR3 bases are TGTGCCAGCAGCCTCAAATCCGCGGCTTCCTACGAGCAGTACTTC. Translation: CASSLKSAASYEQYF. The chain carries TRBV11-2 and TRBJ2-7, with D unresolved. V was trimmed by 5 bases and J by 1 base, leaving 15 bases between them. CDR1 and CDR2 from the germline V gene are SGHAT and FQNNGV. The CDR3 sequence is 15 residues long. The variable domain in full, with the rest retrieved from reference TRBV11-2 and TRBJ2-7, is EAGVAQSPRYKIIEKRQSVAFWCNPISGHATLYWYQQILGQGPKLLIQFQNNGVVDDSQLPKDRFSAERLKGVDSTLKIQPAKLEDSAVYLCASSLKSAASYEQYFGPGTRLTVT.

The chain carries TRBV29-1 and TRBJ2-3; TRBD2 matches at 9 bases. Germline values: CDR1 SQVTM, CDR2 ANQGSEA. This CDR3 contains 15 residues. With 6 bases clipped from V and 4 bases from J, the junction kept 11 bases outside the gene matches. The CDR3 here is CSVPNRGGGPDTQYF. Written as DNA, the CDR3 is TGCAGCGTCCCTAACCGCGGGGGGGGGCCAGATACGCAGTATTTT.

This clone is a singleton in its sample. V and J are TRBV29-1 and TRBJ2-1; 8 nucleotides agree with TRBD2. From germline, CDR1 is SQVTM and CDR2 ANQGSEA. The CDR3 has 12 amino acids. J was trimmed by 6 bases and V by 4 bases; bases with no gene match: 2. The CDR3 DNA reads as TGCAGCGTTGGAGGGACTAGCAATGAGCAGTTCTTC. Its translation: CSVGGTSNEQFF.

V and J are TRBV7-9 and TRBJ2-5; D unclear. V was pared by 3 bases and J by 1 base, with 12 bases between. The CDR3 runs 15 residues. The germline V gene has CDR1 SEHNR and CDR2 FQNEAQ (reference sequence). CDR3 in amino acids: CASSFVAGGQETQYF. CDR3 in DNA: TGTGCCAGCAGCTTCGTCGCTGGTGGCCAAGAGACCCAGTACTTC.

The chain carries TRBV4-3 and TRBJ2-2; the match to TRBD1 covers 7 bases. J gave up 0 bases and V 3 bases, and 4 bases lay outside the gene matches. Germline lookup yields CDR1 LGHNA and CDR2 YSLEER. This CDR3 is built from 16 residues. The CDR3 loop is CASSHDRVSNTGELFF. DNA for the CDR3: TGCGCCAGCAGCCATGACAGGGTTTCGAACACCGGGGAGCTGTTTTTT.

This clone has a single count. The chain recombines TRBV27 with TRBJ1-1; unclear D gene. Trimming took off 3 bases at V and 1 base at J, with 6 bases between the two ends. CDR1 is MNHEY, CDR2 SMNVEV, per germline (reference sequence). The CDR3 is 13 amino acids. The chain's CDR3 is CASSFKANTEAFF. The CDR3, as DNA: TGTGCCAGCAGTTTCAAGGCGAACACTGAAGCTTTCTTT.

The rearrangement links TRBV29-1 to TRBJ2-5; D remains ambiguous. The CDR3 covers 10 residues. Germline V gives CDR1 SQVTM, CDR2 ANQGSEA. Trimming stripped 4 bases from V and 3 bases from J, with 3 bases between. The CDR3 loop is CSVAKETQYF. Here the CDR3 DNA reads TGCAGCGTTGCGAAAGAGACCCAGTACTTC.

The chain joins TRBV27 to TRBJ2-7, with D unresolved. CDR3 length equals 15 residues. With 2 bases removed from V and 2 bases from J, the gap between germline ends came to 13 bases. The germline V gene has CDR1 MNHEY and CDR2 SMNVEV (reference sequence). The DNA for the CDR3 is TGTGCCAGCAGTTTAAGTCCAGGTAGGACCTACGAGCAGTACTTC. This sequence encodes CASSLSPGRTYEQYF.

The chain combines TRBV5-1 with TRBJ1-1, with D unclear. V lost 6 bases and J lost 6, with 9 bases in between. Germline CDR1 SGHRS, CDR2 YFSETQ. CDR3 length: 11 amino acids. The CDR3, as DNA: TGCGCCAGCAAGTCGGGTCCTGAAGCTTTCTTT. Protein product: CASKSGPEAFF.

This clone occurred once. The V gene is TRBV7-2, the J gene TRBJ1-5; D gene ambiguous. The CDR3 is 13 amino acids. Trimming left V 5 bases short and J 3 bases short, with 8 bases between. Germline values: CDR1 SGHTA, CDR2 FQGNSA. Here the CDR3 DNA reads TGTGCCAGCAGCCAGACGTCCAATCAGCCCCAGCATTTT. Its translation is CASSQTSNQPQHF.

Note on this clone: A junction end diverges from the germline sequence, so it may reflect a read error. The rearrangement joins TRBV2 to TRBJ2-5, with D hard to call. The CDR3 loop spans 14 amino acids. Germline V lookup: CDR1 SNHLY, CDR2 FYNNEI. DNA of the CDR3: TGTGCCAGCACGCCCTCTAATGGATATGAGACCCGGTACTTC. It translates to CASTPSNGYETRYF.